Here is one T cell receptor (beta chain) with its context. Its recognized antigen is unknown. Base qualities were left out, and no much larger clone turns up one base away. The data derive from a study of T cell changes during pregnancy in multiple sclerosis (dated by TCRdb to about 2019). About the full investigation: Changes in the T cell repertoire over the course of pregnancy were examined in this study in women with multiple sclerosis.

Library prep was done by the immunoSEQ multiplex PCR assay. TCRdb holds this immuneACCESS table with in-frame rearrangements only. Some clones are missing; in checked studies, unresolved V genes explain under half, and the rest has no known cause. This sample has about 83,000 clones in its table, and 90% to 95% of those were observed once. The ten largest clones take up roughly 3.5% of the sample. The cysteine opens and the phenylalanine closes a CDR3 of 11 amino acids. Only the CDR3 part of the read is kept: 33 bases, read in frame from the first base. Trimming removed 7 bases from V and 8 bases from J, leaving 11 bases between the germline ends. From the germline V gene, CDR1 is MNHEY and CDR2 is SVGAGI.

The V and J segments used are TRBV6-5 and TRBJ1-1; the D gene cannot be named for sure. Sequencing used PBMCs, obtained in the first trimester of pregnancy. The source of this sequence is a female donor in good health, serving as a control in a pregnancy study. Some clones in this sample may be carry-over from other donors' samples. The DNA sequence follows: TGTGCCAGCACCGCGGGCATAGAAGCTTTCTTT. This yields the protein CASTAGIEAFF.